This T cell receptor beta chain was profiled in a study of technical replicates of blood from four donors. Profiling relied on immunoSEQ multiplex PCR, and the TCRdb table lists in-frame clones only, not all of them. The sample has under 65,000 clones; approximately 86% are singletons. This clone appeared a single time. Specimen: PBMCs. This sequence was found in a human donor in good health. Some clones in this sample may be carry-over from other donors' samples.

The chain's CDR3 is CASSGLAGVETQYF. The CDR3 nucleotides read TGTGCCAGCAGTGGACTAGCGGGAGTGGAGACCCAGTACTTC. This chain joins TRBV27 and TRBJ2-5, with 13 positions matching TRBD2. CDR1 and CDR2 from the germline V gene are MNHEY and SMNVEV (reference sequence). This CDR3 is 14 amino acids long. V lost 5 bases, J lost 5 bases, and 2 bases stayed unmatched.